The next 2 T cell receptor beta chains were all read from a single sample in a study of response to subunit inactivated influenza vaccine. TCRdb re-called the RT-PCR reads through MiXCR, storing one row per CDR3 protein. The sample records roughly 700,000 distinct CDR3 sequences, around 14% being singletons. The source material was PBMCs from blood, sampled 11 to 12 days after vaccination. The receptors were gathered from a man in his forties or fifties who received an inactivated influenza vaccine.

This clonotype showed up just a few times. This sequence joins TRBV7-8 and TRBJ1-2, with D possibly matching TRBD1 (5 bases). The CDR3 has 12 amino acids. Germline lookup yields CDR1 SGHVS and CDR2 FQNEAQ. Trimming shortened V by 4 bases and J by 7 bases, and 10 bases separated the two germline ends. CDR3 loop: CASSSMTAGYTF. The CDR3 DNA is TGTGCCAGCAGCTCCATGACAGCTGGCTACACCTTC.

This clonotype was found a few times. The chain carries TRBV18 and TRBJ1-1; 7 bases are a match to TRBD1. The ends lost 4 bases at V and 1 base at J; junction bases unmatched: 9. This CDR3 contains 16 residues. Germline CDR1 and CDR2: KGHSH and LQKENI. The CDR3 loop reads CASSRQGGNQNTEAFF. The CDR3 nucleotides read TGTGCCAGCTCACGCCAGGGGGGGAACCAGAACACTGAAGCTTTCTTT.